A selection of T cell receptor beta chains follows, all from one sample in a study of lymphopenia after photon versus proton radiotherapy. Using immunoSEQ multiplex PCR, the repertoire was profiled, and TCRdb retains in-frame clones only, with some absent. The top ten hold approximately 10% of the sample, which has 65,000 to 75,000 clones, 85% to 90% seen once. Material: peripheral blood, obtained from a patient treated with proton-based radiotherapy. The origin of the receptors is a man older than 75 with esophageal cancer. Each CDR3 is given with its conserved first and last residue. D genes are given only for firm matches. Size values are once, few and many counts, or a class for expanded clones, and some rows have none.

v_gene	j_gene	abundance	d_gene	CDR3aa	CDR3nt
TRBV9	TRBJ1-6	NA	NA	CASSVEPENSPLHF	TGTGCCAGCAGCGTAGAACCGGAGAATTCACCCCTCCACTTT
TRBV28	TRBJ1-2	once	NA	CASSPPGAGYGYTF	TGTGCCAGCAGTCCCCCTGGAGCGGGCTATGGCTACACCTTC
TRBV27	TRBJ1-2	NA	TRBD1	CASSFGTGTSDGYTF	TGTGCCAGCAGTTTCGGGACAGGGACGTCGGATGGCTACACCTTC
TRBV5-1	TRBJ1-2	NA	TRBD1	CASSLAWVRDRGVKDYGYTF	TGCGCCAGCAGCTTGGCTTGGGTAAGGGACAGGGGAGTAAAGGACTATGGCTACACCTTC
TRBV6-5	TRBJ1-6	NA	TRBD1	CASSYRDRNSPLHF	TGTGCCAGCAGCTACCGGGACAGGAATTCACCCCTCCACTTT
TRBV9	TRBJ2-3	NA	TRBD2	CASSVAGAGGTPDTQYF	TGTGCCAGCAGCGTAGCTGGAGCGGGGGGGACACCAGATACGCAGTATTTT
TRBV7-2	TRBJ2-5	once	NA	CASSLVTGPEETQYF	TGTGCCAGCAGCTTAGTCACAGGGCCCGAAGAGACCCAGTACTTC
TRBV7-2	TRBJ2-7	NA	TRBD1	CASSPRPGQNYEQYF	TGTGCCAGCAGCCCTAGGCCGGGACAGAACTACGAGCAGTACTTC
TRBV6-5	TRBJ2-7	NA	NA	CASSYSRPSGGHEQYF	TGTGCCAGCAGTTACTCCCGTCCCTCCGGGGGCCACGAGCAGTACTTC
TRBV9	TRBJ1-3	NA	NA	CASSVGAFSGNTIYF	TGTGCCAGCAGCGTAGGTGCGTTCTCTGGAAACACCATATATTTT
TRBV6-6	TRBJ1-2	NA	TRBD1	CASSYEQGANYGYTF	TGTGCCAGCAGTTACGAACAGGGGGCGAACTATGGCTACACCTTC
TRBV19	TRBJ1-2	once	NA	CASSPYPDSYGYTF	TGTGCCAGTAGTCCCTACCCTGACAGCTATGGCTACACCTTC
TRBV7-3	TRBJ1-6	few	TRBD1	CASSFRGRESPLHF	TGTGCCAGCAGCTTTAGGGGGCGCGAATCACCCCTCCACTTT
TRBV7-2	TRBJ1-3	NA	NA	CASSLGAASSGNTIYF	TGTGCCAGCAGCTTAGGGGCAGCGAGCTCTGGAAACACCATATATTTT
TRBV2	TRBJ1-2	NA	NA	CASPRGRLSYGYTF	TGTGCCAGCCCACGGGGGAGGCTTTCATATGGCTACACCTTC
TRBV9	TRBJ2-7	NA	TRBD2	CASSPYGGASGTYEQYF	TGTGCCAGCAGCCCTTACGGGGGGGCTAGCGGGACCTACGAGCAGTACTTC
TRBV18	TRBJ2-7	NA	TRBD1	CASSADLGQGVTYEQYF	TGTGCCAGCTCCGCCGACCTGGGACAGGGTGTCACCTACGAGCAGTACTTC
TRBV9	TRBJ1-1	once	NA	CASSVGSGLGNTEAFF	TGTGCCAGCAGCGTAGGATCGGGTCTCGGGAACACTGAAGCTTTCTTT
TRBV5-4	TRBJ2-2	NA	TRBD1	CASGGDRGTGELFF	TGTGCCAGCGGAGGGGACAGGGGTACCGGGGAGCTGTTTTTT
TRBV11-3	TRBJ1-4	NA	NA	CASSFKWREKLFF	TGTGCCAGCAGCTTTAAGTGGAGGGAAAAACTGTTTTTT
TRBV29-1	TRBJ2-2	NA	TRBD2	CSVSGLAGVTGELFF	TGCAGCGTTTCGGGACTAGCGGGGGTTACCGGGGAGCTGTTTTTT
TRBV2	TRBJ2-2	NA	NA	CASSGTGTNTGELFF	TGTGCCAGCAGTGGGACGGGAACGAACACCGGGGAGCTGTTTTTT
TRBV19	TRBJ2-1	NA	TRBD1	CASKNLQGDNEQFF	TGTGCCAGTAAGAACCTTCAGGGGGACAATGAGCAGTTCTTC
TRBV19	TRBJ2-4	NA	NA	CASSTSGTLGVIQYF	TGTGCCAGTAGTACTTCCGGGACCTTGGGGGTCATTCAGTACTTC
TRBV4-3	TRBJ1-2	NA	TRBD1	CASSQVRGTGTYGYTF	TGCGCCAGCAGCCAAGTCAGAGGGACAGGTACCTATGGCTACACCTTC
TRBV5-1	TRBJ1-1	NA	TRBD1	CASSPNLWTGVTEAFF	TGCGCCAGCAGCCCCAACCTTTGGACAGGTGTCACTGAAGCTTTCTTT
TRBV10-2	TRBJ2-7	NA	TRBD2	CASSDILAGIDYEQYF	TGCGCCAGCAGCGATATACTAGCGGGAATTGACTACGAGCAGTACTTC
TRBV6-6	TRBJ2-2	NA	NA	CASQYSAPPNTGELFF	TGTGCCAGCCAATACTCCGCCCCACCGAACACCGGGGAGCTGTTTTTT
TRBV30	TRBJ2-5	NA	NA	CAWSVKGFQETQYF	TGTGCCTGGAGTGTGAAAGGATTCCAAGAGACCCAGTACTTC
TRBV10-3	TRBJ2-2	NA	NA	CAIMSGTLGDTGELFF	TGTGCCATCATGTCCGGTACTCTTGGGGACACCGGGGAGCTGTTTTTT
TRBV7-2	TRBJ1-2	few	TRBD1	CASSMIGQGPYTF	TGTGCCAGCAGCATGATCGGACAGGGGCCCTACACCTTC
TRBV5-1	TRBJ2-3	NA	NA	CASSLAGNADTQYF	TGCGCCAGCAGCTTGGCAGGGAATGCAGATACGCAGTATTTT
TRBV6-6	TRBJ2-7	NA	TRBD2	CAVKPSGDYYEQYF	TGTGCCGTAAAGCCTAGCGGAGATTACTACGAGCAGTACTTC
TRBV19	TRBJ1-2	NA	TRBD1	CASSIQGGFGYTF	TGTGCCAGTAGTATCCAGGGGGGATTCGGCTACACCTTC
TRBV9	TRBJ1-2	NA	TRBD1	CASSATTGDYGYTF	TGTGCCAGCAGCGCCACGACAGGGGACTATGGCTACACCTTC
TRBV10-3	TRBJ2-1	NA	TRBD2	CAISNGGGRGDNEQFF	TGTGCCATCAGTAATGGGGGCGGGAGGGGAGACAATGAGCAGTTCTTC
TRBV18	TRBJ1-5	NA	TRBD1	CASSPSGQGTVQPQHF	TGTGCCAGCTCACCCTCCGGACAGGGGACGGTTCAGCCCCAGCATTTT
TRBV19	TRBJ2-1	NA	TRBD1	CASSRDRARNEQFF	TGTGCCAGTTCACGGGACAGGGCCCGCAATGAGCAGTTCTTC
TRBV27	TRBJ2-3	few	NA	CASLKRGGTDTQYF	TGTGCCAGCTTGAAAAGGGGGGGAACAGATACGCAGTATTTT
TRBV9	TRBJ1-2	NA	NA	CASSPRVDYGYTF	TGTGCCAGCAGCCCCCGGGTCGACTATGGCTACACCTTC
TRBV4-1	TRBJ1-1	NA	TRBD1	CASSQAETGQDTEAFF	TGCGCCAGCAGCCAAGCCGAGACAGGGCAAGACACTGAAGCTTTCTTT
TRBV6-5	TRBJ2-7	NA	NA	CASRFSFSSYEQYF	TGTGCCAGCAGGTTTTCCTTTAGCTCCTACGAGCAGTACTTC
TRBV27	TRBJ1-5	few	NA	CASSPVGYSNQPQHF	TGTGCCAGCAGTCCCGTGGGATATAGCAATCAGCCCCAGCATTTT
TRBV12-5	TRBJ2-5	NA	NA	CASGLVLGSLGPTQYF	TGTGCTAGTGGTTTGGTACTTGGTAGCCTTGGGCCGACCCAGTACTTC
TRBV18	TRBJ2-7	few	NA	CASSPPGSVSYEQYF	TGTGCCAGCTCACCACCGGGTAGCGTCTCCTACGAGCAGTACTTC
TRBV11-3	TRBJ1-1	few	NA	CASSFTSNTEAFF	TGTGCCAGCAGCTTTACATCTAACACTGAAGCTTTCTTT
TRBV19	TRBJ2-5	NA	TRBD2	CASSIPASGQETQYF	TGTGCCAGTAGTATTCCCGCTAGCGGACAAGAGACCCAGTACTTC
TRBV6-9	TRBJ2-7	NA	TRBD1	CASSYVGQGAGYEQYF	TGTGCCAGCAGTTATGTAGGACAGGGGGCCGGTTACGAGCAGTACTTC
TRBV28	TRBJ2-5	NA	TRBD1	CASSLQGAEETQYF	TGTGCCAGCAGTCTACAGGGGGCGGAGGAGACCCAGTACTTC
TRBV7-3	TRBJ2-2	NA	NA	CASSSSTPGELFF	TGTGCCAGCAGCTCCTCTACGCCCGGGGAGCTGTTTTTT
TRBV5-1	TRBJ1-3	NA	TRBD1	CASSWGTADSGNTIYF	TGCGCCAGCAGCTGGGGGACAGCAGACTCTGGAAACACCATATATTTT
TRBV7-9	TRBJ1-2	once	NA	CASIQAGGGPQRDGYTF	TGTGCCAGCATCCAGGCGGGCGGTGGCCCGCAGCGAGATGGCTACACCTTC
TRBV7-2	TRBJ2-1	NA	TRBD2	CASSPEILAGGHNEQFF	TGTGCCAGCAGCCCCGAAATCCTAGCGGGAGGACACAATGAGCAGTTCTTC